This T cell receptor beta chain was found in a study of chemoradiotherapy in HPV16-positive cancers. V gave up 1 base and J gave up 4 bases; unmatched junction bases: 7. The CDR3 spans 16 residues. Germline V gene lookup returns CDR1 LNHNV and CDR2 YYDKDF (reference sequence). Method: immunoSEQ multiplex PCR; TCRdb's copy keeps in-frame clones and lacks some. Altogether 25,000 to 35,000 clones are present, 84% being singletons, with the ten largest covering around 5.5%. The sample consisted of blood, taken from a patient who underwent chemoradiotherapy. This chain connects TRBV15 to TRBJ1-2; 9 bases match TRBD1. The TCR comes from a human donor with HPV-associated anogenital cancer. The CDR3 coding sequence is TGTGCCACCAGCAGAGGCCGGGACAGGGTCTCCTATGGCTACACCTTC. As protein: CATSRGRDRVSYGYTF. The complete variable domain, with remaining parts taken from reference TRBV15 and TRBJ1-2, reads DAMVIQNPRYQVTQFGKPVTLSCSQTLNHNVMYWYQQKSSQAPKLLFHYYDKDFNNEADTPDNFQSRRPNTSFCFLDIRSPGLGDTAMYLCATSRGRDRVSYGYTFGSGTRLTVV.